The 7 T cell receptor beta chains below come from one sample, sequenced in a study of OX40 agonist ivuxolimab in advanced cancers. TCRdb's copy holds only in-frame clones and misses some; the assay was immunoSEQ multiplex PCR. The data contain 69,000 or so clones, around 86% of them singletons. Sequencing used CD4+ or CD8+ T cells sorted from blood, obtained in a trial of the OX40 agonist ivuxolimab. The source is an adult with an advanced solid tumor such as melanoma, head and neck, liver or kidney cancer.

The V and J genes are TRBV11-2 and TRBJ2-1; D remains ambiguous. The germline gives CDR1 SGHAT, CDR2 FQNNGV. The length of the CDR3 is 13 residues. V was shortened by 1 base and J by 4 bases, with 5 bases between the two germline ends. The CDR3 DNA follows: TGTGCCAGCAGCTTAGGAATGTACAATGAGCAGTTCTTC. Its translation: CASSLGMYNEQFF.

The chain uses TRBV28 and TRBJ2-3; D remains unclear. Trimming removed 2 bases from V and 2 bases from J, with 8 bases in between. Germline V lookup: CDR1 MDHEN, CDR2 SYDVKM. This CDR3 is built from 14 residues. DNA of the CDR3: TGTGCCAGCAGTTTACCCCCATCCACAGATACGCAGTATTTT. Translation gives CASSLPPSTDTQYF.

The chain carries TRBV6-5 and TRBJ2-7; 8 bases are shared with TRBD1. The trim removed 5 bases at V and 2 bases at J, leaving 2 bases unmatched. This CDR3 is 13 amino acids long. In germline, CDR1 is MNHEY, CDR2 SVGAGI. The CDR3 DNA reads TGTGCCAGCAGTCGGACAGGGACCTACGAGCAGTACTTC. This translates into CASSRTGTYEQYF.

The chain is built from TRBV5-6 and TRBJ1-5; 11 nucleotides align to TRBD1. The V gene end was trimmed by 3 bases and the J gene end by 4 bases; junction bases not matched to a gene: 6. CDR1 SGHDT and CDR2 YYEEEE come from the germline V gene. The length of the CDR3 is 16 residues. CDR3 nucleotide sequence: TGTGCCAGCAGCTGGGGGACAGGGGGAGAAAATCAGCCCCAGCATTTT. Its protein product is CASSWGTGGENQPQHF.

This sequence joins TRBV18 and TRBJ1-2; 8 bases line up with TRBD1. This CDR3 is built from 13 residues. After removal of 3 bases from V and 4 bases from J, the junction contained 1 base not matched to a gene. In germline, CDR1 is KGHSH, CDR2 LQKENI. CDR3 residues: CASSPGQVYGYTF. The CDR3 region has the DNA TGTGCCAGCTCACCGGGACAGGTCTATGGCTACACCTTC. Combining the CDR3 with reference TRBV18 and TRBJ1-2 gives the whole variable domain NAGVMQNPRHLVRRRGQEARLRCSPMKGHSHVYWYRQLPEEGLKFMVYLQKENIIDESGMPKERFSAEFPKEGPSILRIQQVVRGDSAAYFCASSPGQVYGYTFGSGTRLTVV.

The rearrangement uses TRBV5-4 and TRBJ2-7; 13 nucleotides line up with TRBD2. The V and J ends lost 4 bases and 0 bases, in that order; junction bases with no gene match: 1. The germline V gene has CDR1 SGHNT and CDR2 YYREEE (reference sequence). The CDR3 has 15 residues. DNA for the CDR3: TGTGCCAGCAGCGGGACTAGCGGGATCTCCTACGAGCAGTACTTC. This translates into CASSGTSGISYEQYF.

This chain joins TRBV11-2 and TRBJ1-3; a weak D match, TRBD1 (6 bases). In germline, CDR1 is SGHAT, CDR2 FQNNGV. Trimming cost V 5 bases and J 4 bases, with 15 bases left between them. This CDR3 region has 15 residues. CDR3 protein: CASSQITGRGNTIYF. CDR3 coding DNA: TGTGCCAGCAGCCAAATTACAGGGAGGGGAAACACCATATATTTT.